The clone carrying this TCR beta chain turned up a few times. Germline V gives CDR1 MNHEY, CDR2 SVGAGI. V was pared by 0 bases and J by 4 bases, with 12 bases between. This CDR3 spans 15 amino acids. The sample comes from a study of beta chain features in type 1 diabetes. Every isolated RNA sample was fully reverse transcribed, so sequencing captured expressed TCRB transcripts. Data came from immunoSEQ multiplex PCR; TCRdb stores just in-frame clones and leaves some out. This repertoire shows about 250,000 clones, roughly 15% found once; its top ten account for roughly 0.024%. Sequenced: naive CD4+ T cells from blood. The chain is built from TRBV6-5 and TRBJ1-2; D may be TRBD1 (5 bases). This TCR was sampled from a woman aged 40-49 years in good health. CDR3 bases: TGTGCCAGCAGTTACTCAAGGGGCGGATCCTATGGCTACACCTTC. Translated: CASSYSRGGSYGYTF.